The present T cell receptor (beta chain) was sequenced within a study of identical twins. Findings and limits, study-wide: Reduced insertions were recorded for abundant cord blood beta clonotypes, with no such pattern in memory repertoires.

After removal of 8 bases from V and 7 bases from J, the junction contained 12 bases not matched to a gene. The CDR3 runs to 15 residues. Via MiXCR, TCRdb re-called the 5' RACE reads, giving one row per CDR3 protein. This table holds 500,000 to 600,000 distinct CDR3 sequences, around 20% found once. As to this clonotype: Its antigen remains unidentified.

This same sample was also part of a study on T cells expressing NK-cell markers. That report adds: Obtained from sorted CD3+CD56+NKG2C+, CD3+CD56+NKG2C- and CD3+CD56-NKG2C+ T cells were the TCR beta repertoires. Sequenced donors, eight in total, included seven who were HCMV-seropositive and one who was seronegative. The CD3+CD56-NKG2C+ fraction of several donors was likewise dominated by these clonotypes.

The sequence was collected from a woman under 30 in good health. The gene calls are TRBV12-3 or TRBV12-4 and TRBJ2-3; 10 bases agree with TRBD2. The sequencing input was CD4+ T cells sorted from blood. The chain's CDR3 is CASRGASGSGNTQYF. Written as DNA, the CDR3 is TGTGCCAGCCGTGGTGCTAGCGGGAGCGGGAATACGCAGTATTTT.